A single sample gave rise to the 32 T cell receptor beta chains below, sequenced in a study of blood T cell repertoires in COVID-19. Using immunoSEQ multiplex PCR, the repertoire was profiled, and TCRdb retains in-frame clones only, with some absent. Among 95,000 to 110,000 clones listed, 87% were seen once. Sequences were obtained from peripheral blood. The receptors derive from a man aged 45-65 years in a cohort sampled during active COVID-19.

The chain uses TRBV29-1 and TRBJ2-5, with D possibly being TRBD2 (5 bases). The CDR3 is made up of 13 amino acids. Germline-derived CDR1 and CDR2 are SQVTM and ANQGSEA. Trimming cost V 3 bases and J 7 bases, with 15 bases left between them. In DNA form, the CDR3 reads TGCAGCGTTGAGGAGGCCCCTCGCGGGACCCAGTACTTC. Its translation is CSVEEAPRGTQYF.

The chain has TRBV11-3 and TRBJ2-7; D is possibly TRBD2 (5 bases). V was pared by 3 bases and J by 0 bases, with 9 bases between. CDR1 is SGHNT and CDR2 is YENEEA in the germline V gene. The CDR3 spans 14 residues. The CDR3 loop reads CASSFNRDSYEQYF. CDR3 nucleotides: TGTGCCAGCAGCTTTAATCGGGACTCCTACGAGCAGTACTTC.

V usage is TRBV5-1 and J usage is TRBJ2-1, with D possibly TRBD2 on 5 matching bases. The CDR3 length is 14 residues. Germline V lookup: CDR1 SGHRS, CDR2 YFSETQ. V was trimmed by 0 bases and J by 3 bases, leaving 7 bases between them. CDR3 in DNA: TGCGCCAGCAGCTTGGCCGGGGTCTACAATGAGCAGTTCTTC. This codes for CASSLAGVYNEQFF. The entire variable domain, with the rest obtained from reference TRBV5-1 and TRBJ2-1, is as follows: KAGVTQTPRYLIKTRGQQVTLSCSPISGHRSVSWYQQTPGQGLQFLFEYFSETQRNKGNFPGRFSGRQFSNSRSEMNVSTLELGDSALYLCASSLAGVYNEQFFGPGTRLTVL.

The chain employs TRBV19 and TRBJ2-1; 9 bases fit TRBD1. The CDR3 runs 15 residues. CDR1 and CDR2 (germline): LNHDA, SQIVND (reference sequence). Unmatched junction bases numbered 6, after V lost 9 bases and J lost 0 bases. CDR3 sequence (DNA): TGTGCCAGCCAGCTGACAGGGGGCTCCTACAATGAGCAGTTCTTC. Protein sequence: CASQLTGGSYNEQFF.

The rearrangement links TRBV4-3 to TRBJ2-3; D is possibly TRBD1 (5 bases). The CDR3 covers 14 residues. The V end lost 4 bases, the J end lost 3 bases, and 11 bases lay between the germline ends. CDR1 and CDR2 (germline): LGHNA, YSLEER. For the CDR3, the DNA is TGCGCCAGCAGCCTCAGACAGAATACAGATACGCAGTATTTT. Amino acids: CASSLRQNTDTQYF.

The genes are TRBV7-9 and TRBJ2-5; tentatively, D is TRBD1 (5 bases). The germline CDR1 and CDR2 sequences are SEHNR and FQNEAQ (reference sequence). Trimming pared 5 bases from V and 1 base from J, leaving 11 bases between. The length of the CDR3 is 14 residues. CDR3 nucleotide sequence: TGTGCCAGCAGCCAGGGCCGGGTCCAAGAGACCCAGTACTTC. It encodes CASSQGRVQETQYF.

The chain joins TRBV21-1 to TRBJ2-7; TRBD1, the D gene given by the table, was not confirmed from the DNA. TRBV21-1 is an annotated pseudogene. The CDR3 runs 18 residues. DNA for the CDR3: TGTGCCAGCAGCAAAGGAGGAGGATCCGGGACACGGCCCTACGAGCAGTACGTC. Its translation: CASSKGGGSGTRPYEQYV.

The chain combines TRBV24-1 with TRBJ2-1, with 10 bases lining up with TRBD2. This CDR3 spans 16 amino acids. V shed 4 bases and J 2 bases; nucleotides not matched to a gene: 4. In germline, CDR1 is KGHDR, CDR2 SFDVKD. The CDR3 loop reads CATSDHSGGAYNEQFF. CDR3 bases: TGTGCCACCAGTGACCACAGCGGGGGGGCCTACAATGAGCAGTTCTTC.

The CDR3: CASSLLRGGLDTQYF. The CDR3 region has the DNA TGTGCCAGCTCATTATTGCGGGGGGGCCTTGATACGCAGTATTTT. The chain has TRBV18 and TRBJ2-3; 9 bases are a match to TRBD2. V lost 5 bases and J lost 6; bases outside the gene matches: 9. CDR3 length: 15 amino acids. From germline, CDR1 is KGHSH and CDR2 LQKENI.

CDR3 DNA: TGTGCCAGCAGCTTGGCCGGGAATTCACCCCTCCACTTT. Translating it yields CASSLAGNSPLHF. This chain uses TRBV5-6 with TRBJ1-6; no reliable D call. CDR3 length: 13 amino acids. CDR1 is SGHDT and CDR2 is YYEEEE in the germline V gene. Trimming cost V 0 bases and J 7 bases, with 5 bases left between them.

The V and J genes are TRBV5-4 and TRBJ2-1; TRBD1 might be the D (5 bases). The CDR3 length is 15 residues. Germline V gene lookup returns CDR1 SGHNT and CDR2 YYREEE (reference sequence). The germline V and J ends were trimmed by 4 bases and 1 base, with 12 bases remaining between them. CDR3 in DNA: TGTGCCAGCAGCGGGGCCGGGTTGTCCTACAATGAGCAGTTCTTC. As protein: CASSGAGLSYNEQFF.

The CDR3 loop is CASSLGGARQPQHF. CDR3 DNA: TGTGCCAGCAGTTTGGGGGGGGCAAGGCAGCCCCAGCATTTT. The genes are TRBV28 and TRBJ1-5; D perhaps matches TRBD1 (6 bases). The V and J ends lost 3 bases and 7 bases respectively, with 13 bases between them. From germline, CDR1 is MDHEN and CDR2 SYDVKM. This CDR3 contains 14 residues. The complete variable domain, with remaining parts taken from reference TRBV28 and TRBJ1-5, reads DVKVTQSSRYLVKRTGEKVFLECVQDMDHENMFWYRQDPGLGLRLIYFSYDVKMKEKGDIPEGYSVSREKKERFSLILESASTNQTSMYLCASSLGGARQPQHFGDGTRLSIL.

This sequence joins TRBV14 and TRBJ2-5, with D maybe TRBD2 (6 bases). Between the trimmed V and J ends, which lost 4 bases and 4 bases, there was a span of 19 bases. Germline CDR1 reads SGHDN; CDR2 reads FVKESK. This CDR3 is built from 16 residues. The CDR3 DNA sequence: TGTGCCAGCAGCCGGCTTACTAGCTCCCTAGGAGAGACCCAGTACTTC. Translated, it gives CASSRLTSSLGETQYF.

The V and J genes are TRBV25-1 and TRBJ2-5, with 14 bases lining up with TRBD2. V shed 3 bases, J shed 5 bases, and the junction held 8 bases outside the gene matches. This CDR3 contains 17 residues. CDR1 is MGHDK and CDR2 is SYGVNS in the germline V gene. DNA for the CDR3: TGTGCCAGCAGTGACGCAGGGACTAGCGGGGGTATGGAGACCCAGTACTTC. Its translation: CASSDAGTSGGMETQYF.

CDR3 loop: CSASWAGGYTF. The DNA for the CDR3 is TGCAGTGCTAGCTGGGCGGGTGGCTACACCTTC. The rearrangement uses TRBV20-1 and TRBJ1-2; D is unresolved. V lost 3 bases and J lost 7, with 9 bases in between. CDR1 and CDR2 (germline): DFQATT, SNEGSKA (reference sequence). The CDR3 totals 11 residues.

The chain couples TRBV18 to TRBJ1-5, with D uncertain. This CDR3 is built from 12 residues. Germline lookup yields CDR1 KGHSH and CDR2 LQKENI. Trimming shortened V by 3 bases and J by 4 bases, and 4 bases separated the two germline ends. The CDR3 spells CASSPTNQPQHF. In DNA, the CDR3 is TGTGCCAGCTCACCTACTAATCAGCCCCAGCATTTT.

The chain joins TRBV5-4 to TRBJ1-1; the D is unclear. The CDR3 covers 12 residues. Germline CDR1 is SGHNT and CDR2 is YYREEE (reference sequence). V gave up 4 bases and J gave up 0 bases, with 4 bases separating them. CDR3 bases: TGTGCCAGCAGCCTATTGAACACTGAAGCTTTCTTT. Protein: CASSLLNTEAFF.

The chain recombines TRBV11-2 with TRBJ2-7, with 9 bases that match TRBD1. The CDR3 spans 14 residues. V lost 4 bases, J lost 5 bases, and 6 bases stayed unmatched. The germline CDR1 and CDR2 sequences are SGHAT and FQNNGV. DNA for the CDR3: TGTGCCAGCAGCTCTTGGGACAGGGCAAACGAGCAGTACTTC. It is translated as CASSSWDRANEQYF.

This clone was counted once. The gene calls are TRBV27 and TRBJ2-3; TRBD1 matches at 9 bases. Germline CDR1 is MNHEY and CDR2 is SMNVEV (reference sequence). With 5 bases clipped from V and 3 bases from J, the junction kept 9 bases outside the gene matches. The CDR3 has 16 residues. The CDR3 spells CASSPTGGEGTDTQYF. For the CDR3, the DNA is TGTGCCAGCAGTCCCACAGGGGGCGAGGGGACAGATACGCAGTATTTT.

This chain uses TRBV18 with TRBJ2-3; D not certain. This CDR3 contains 14 residues. The germline V gene encodes CDR1 KGHSH and CDR2 LQKENI. Between the trimmed V and J ends, which lost 3 bases and 0 bases, there was a span of 7 bases. The chain's CDR3 is CASSPTPSTDTQYF. The CDR3 coding sequence is TGTGCCAGCTCACCCACACCTAGCACAGATACGCAGTATTTT.

The chain uses TRBV7-2 and TRBJ2-5, with TRBD2 as a possible D gene (5 bases). Trimming removed 3 bases at V and 5 bases at J, with 7 bases between. The germline V gene encodes CDR1 SGHTA and CDR2 FQGNSA. This CDR3 region has 12 residues. The CDR3 nucleotides are TGTGCCAGCAGCTTGGGAGTGGAGACCCAGTACTTC. Translated: CASSLGVETQYF.

This rearrangement joins TRBV19 to TRBJ2-5; 9 bases line up with TRBD1. In germline, CDR1 is LNHDA, CDR2 SQIVND (reference sequence). The CDR3 has 12 residues. J lost 4 bases, V lost 10 bases, and 4 bases had no gene match. The CDR3 nucleotides are TGTGCCACCCGACAGGGGGGAGAGACCCAGTACTTC. This sequence encodes CATRQGGETQYF.

The gene calls are TRBV7-9 and TRBJ1-2, with D unresolved. Trimming took off 4 bases at V and 2 bases at J, with 14 bases between the two ends. CDR3 length equals 15 residues. CDR1 is SEHNR, CDR2 FQNEAQ, per germline (reference sequence). As DNA, the CDR3 is TGTGCCAGCAGCTCTATCGGCGGAGAGAACTATGGCTACACCTTC. It yields the protein CASSSIGGENYGYTF. The full variable domain, rest sourced from reference TRBV7-9 and TRBJ1-2, is DTGVSQNPRHKITKRGQNVTFRCDPISEHNRLYWYRQTLGQGPEFLTYFQNEAQLEKSRLLSDRFSAERPKGSFSTLEIQRTEQGDSAMYLCASSSIGGENYGYTFGSGTRLTVV.

The chain recombines TRBV10-3 with TRBJ2-5, with D maybe TRBD1 (5 bases). The CDR3 sequence is 13 residues long. Germline CDR1 and CDR2: ENHRY and SYGVKD. The ends were cut back, 3 bases at V and 5 bases at J, with 10 bases in the middle. CDR3 protein: CAISEQAWETQYF. CDR3 sequence (DNA): TGTGCCATCAGTGAACAGGCCTGGGAGACCCAGTACTTC.

There are a few counts of this clone. This sequence joins TRBV7-9 and TRBJ1-5; TRBD1 matches 9 bases. Germline CDR1 is SEHNR and CDR2 is FQNEAQ (reference sequence). V gave up 5 bases and J gave up 7 bases; unmatched junction bases: 6. This CDR3 contains 14 residues. The DNA of the CDR3 is TGTGCCAGCAGCCCGGGACAGGGAGCGCAGCCCCAGCATTTT. Encoded protein: CASSPGQGAQPQHF.

The chain combines TRBV27 with TRBJ1-2; 8 nucleotides align to TRBD1. The V and J ends lost 4 bases and 3 bases, in that order; junction bases with no gene match: 7. Germline assignment: CDR1 MNHEY and CDR2 SMNVEV (reference sequence). The CDR3 is 15 residues long. The CDR3 is CASSSGQGNYYGYTF. In DNA, the CDR3 is TGTGCCAGCAGTTCTGGACAGGGTAATTACTATGGCTACACCTTC.

V gene TRBV6-5 combines with J gene TRBJ1-1, with 7 bases lining up with TRBD1. CDR3 size: 15 residues. Germline loops: CDR1 MNHEY, CDR2 SVGAGI. The junction had 3 bases not matched to a gene; V was cut back by 1 base and J by 1 base. CDR3 DNA sequence: TGTGCCAGCAGTTACTTTACAGGGGCGAACACTGAAGCTTTCTTT. Its protein is CASSYFTGANTEAFF.

This clone has just a few counts. The chain carries TRBV3-1 (or the pseudogene TRBV3-2) and TRBJ2-7; TRBD2 matches 13 bases. V gave up 3 bases and J gave up 5 bases; unmatched junction bases: 4. Germline values: CDR1 LGHDT, CDR2 YNNKEL (reference sequence). This CDR3 contains 15 residues. The CDR3 loop is CASSQGLAGIHEQYF. The CDR3 nucleotides are TGTGCCAGCAGCCAGGGACTAGCGGGGATCCACGAGCAGTACTTC.

V and J are TRBV11-2 and TRBJ2-5; 9 nucleotides align to TRBD2. This CDR3 is built from 16 residues. From germline, CDR1 is SGHAT and CDR2 FQNNGV. The junction had 10 bases not matched to a gene; V was cut back by 5 bases and J by 3 bases. CDR3 DNA: TGTGCCAGCAGCGTCGGACTAGCGAGGGGAAAAGAGACCCAGTACTTC. Translating it yields CASSVGLARGKETQYF. Based on the CDR3 plus reference TRBV11-2 and TRBJ2-5, the full variable domain is EAGVAQSPRYKIIEKRQSVAFWCNPISGHATLYWYQQILGQGPKLLIQFQNNGVVDDSQLPKDRFSAERLKGVDSTLKIQPAKLEDSAVYLCASSVGLARGKETQYFGPGTRLLVL.

The chain is built from TRBV19 and TRBJ1-5; D is possibly TRBD1 (5 bases). The V and J ends lost 0 bases and 4 bases respectively, with 7 bases between them. The CDR3 consists of 14 residues. Germline lookup yields CDR1 LNHDA and CDR2 SQIVND (reference sequence). CDR3 loop: CASSIERGNQPQHF. CDR3 in DNA: TGTGCCAGTAGTATAGAGCGGGGGAATCAGCCCCAGCATTTT. Together with reference TRBV19 and TRBJ1-5, the CDR3 gives the full variable domain: DGGITQSPKYLFRKEGQNVTLSCEQNLNHDAMYWYRQDPGQGLRLIYYSQIVNDFQKGDIAEGYSVSREKKESFPLTVTSAQKNPTAFYLCASSIERGNQPQHFGDGTRLSIL.

V gene TRBV2 combines with J gene TRBJ1-4, with 7 bases that match TRBD1. The V gene's germline CDR1 is SNHLY and CDR2 FYNNEI. This CDR3 spans 16 amino acids. V dropped 5 bases and J dropped 8; count of bases not matched to a gene: 14. Here the CDR3 DNA reads TGTGCCAGCAGTCCACAGGGGCGCGGGGCGGGAGAAAAACTGTTTTTT. Its protein product is CASSPQGRGAGEKLFF. Full variable domain (outside the CDR3, taken from reference TRBV2 and TRBJ1-4): EPEVTQTPSHQVTQMGQEVILRCVPISNHLYFYWYRQILGQKVEFLVSFYNNEISEKSEIFDDQFSVERPDGSNFTLKIRSTKLEDSAMYFCASSPQGRGAGEKLFFGSGTQLSVL.

Turning to this clone: Other DNA sequences within the sample encode an identical CDR3. The J gene is TRBJ1-5, the V gene TRBV27; D gene ambiguous. The germline gives CDR1 MNHEY, CDR2 SMNVEV (reference sequence). The length of the CDR3 is 14 residues. Trimming pared 3 bases from V and 0 bases from J, leaving 6 bases between. The CDR3, as DNA: TGTGCCAGCAGTTTTCGCGATAGCAATCAGCCCCAGCATTTT. It translates to CASSFRDSNQPQHF.